This TCR beta chain is drawn from a study of T-cell memory formation after mild COVID-19. This clonotype occurred many times. TCRdb used MiXCR to reprocess the 5' RACE reads, holding one entry per CDR3 protein. The sample has 400,000 or so distinct CDR3 sequences; around 21% are singletons. This CDR3 has 12 residues. The germline V gene has CDR1 SEHNR and CDR2 FQNEAQ (reference sequence). Deletions cut 5 bases from V and 4 bases from J, with 9 bases between. The rearrangement joins TRBV7-9 to TRBJ2-7; no clear D. The TCR originated in an adult woman who had mild COVID-19 (a few samples of this study predate the infection). Cell type and time point are not known. What was sequenced was PBMCs or a T cell subset sorted from them (not recorded which). The CDR3 DNA follows: TGTGCCAGCAGCCAAACCCATTACGAGCAGTACTTC. Protein sequence: CASSQTHYEQYF.